The rows below give T cell receptor beta chains drawn from one sample of a study of CD8 T cells in Susac syndrome. TCRdb ran MiXCR on the immunoSEQ multiplex PCR reads and lists one entry per CDR3 protein. Among about 130,000 distinct CDR3 sequences listed, approximately 95% were seen once. The sample taken for sequencing was CD8+ T cells from PBMCs. All receptors derive from a human donor with Susac syndrome. CDR3s include the opening cysteine and the closing phenylalanine or tryptophan. The D gene is left open where the match is weak. Not every row has a clone size; where given, it reads once, few, many or a size class.

d_call	v_call	j_call	clone_size	cdr3_aa	cdr3_nt
NA	TRBV5-4	TRBJ2-3	NA	CASSLFSSGDTQYF	TGTGCCAGCAGCCTATTTAGTTCAGGGGATACGCAGTATTTT
TRBD1	TRBV2	TRBJ2-1	NA	CASRDTGGWYNEQFF	TGTGCCAGCAGGGACACAGGGGGCTGGTACAATGAGCAGTTCTTC
NA	TRBV9	TRBJ2-7	NA	CASSVETSSYEQYF	TGTGCCAGCAGCGTGGAAACTAGCAGTTACGAGCAGTACTTC
NA	TRBV7-2	TRBJ2-7	NA	CASSLVPTYEQYF	TGTGCCAGCAGCTTAGTACCGACCTACGAGCAGTACTTC
TRBD2	TRBV20-1	TRBJ2-1	NA	CSALEGTSGTWDEQFF	TGCAGTGCCCTGGAAGGGACTAGCGGGACCTGGGATGAGCAGTTCTTC
NA	TRBV7-9	TRBJ2-7	NA	CASSPSGVSYEQYF	TGTGCCAGCAGTCCATCGGGGGTTTCCTACGAGCAGTACTTC
TRBD2	TRBV24-1	TRBJ2-6	NA	CATRGREGSGANVLTF	TGTGCCACCAGGGGCAGGGAGGGGTCTGGGGCCAACGTCCTGACTTTC
NA	TRBV6-6	TRBJ2-1	NA	CATGGNEQFF	TGTGCCACCGGGGGCAATGAGCAGTTCTTC
TRBD1	TRBV20-1	TRBJ2-1	once	CSARDSGTGNYNEQFF	TGCAGTGCTAGAGATTCGGGGACAGGGAACTACAATGAGCAGTTCTTC
TRBD1	TRBV29-1	TRBJ2-7	NA	CSVRTGTYEQYF	TGCAGCGTGAGGACAGGGACGTACGAGCAGTACTTC
TRBD1	TRBV2	TRBJ2-1	NA	CASTVPGQGNEQFF	TGTGCCAGCACCGTCCCGGGACAGGGGAATGAGCAGTTCTTC
NA	TRBV30	TRBJ2-1	NA	CAWSVQSSGFSYNEQFF	TGTGCCTGGAGTGTACAGTCGTCAGGGTTCTCCTACAATGAGCAGTTCTTC
NA	TRBV7-6	TRBJ2-3	NA	CASSLHGGADTQYF	TGTGCCAGCAGCTTACATGGGGGCGCAGATACGCAGTATTTT
TRBD2	TRBV7-9	TRBJ2-7	NA	CASRLAGYEQYF	TGTGCCAGCCGACTAGCGGGGTACGAGCAGTACTTC
NA	TRBV9	TRBJ1-1	NA	CASSESATEAFF	TGTGCCAGCAGCGAGTCGGCTACTGAAGCTTTCTTT
NA	TRBV30	TRBJ1-1	NA	CAWSVRGENTEAFF	TGTGCCTGGAGTGTACGAGGGGAGAACACTGAAGCTTTCTTT
NA	TRBV9	TRBJ2-1	NA	CASQPPGAYNEQFF	TGTGCCAGCCAACCCCCGGGAGCTTACAATGAGCAGTTCTTC
TRBD2	TRBV9	TRBJ2-1	NA	CASSPTTSVQYNEQFF	TGTGCCAGCAGCCCAACGACTAGCGTACAATACAATGAGCAGTTCTTC